This is a list of T cell receptor beta chains from one sample in a study of control samples from healthy donors and cancer patients. Method: immunoSEQ multiplex PCR; TCRdb's copy keeps in-frame clones and lacks some. Among 200,000 or so clones listed, around 93% were seen once. Sequencing used blood. The receptors were gathered from a man aged 25 to 45 in good health. The conserved cysteine and the conserved F or W are not part of the CDR3 here. D genes are given only for firm matches.

d_call	v_call	j_call	cdr3_aa
TRBD1	TRBV4-1	TRBJ1-1	ASSRKTGADNTEAF
TRBD1	TRBV2	TRBJ1-6	ASMPGGLNSPLH
NA	TRBV5-6	TRBJ1-1	ASSLGRGLITEAF
NA	TRBV7-9	TRBJ1-1	ASTREMNTEAF
NA	TRBV24-1	TRBJ1-6	APWGLIYNSPLH
TRBD1	TRBV3-1/TRBV3-2	TRBJ2-1	ASSQLRDRVRYNEQF
NA	TRBV6-1	TRBJ2-2	ASRHRTGELF
TRBD1	TRBV6-7	TRBJ2-2	ASSYSPDRANTGELF
NA	TRBV6-5	TRBJ1-3	ASSQINRVGNTIY
NA	TRBV15	TRBJ2-1	ATSWASEPPYNEQF
NA	TRBV27	TRBJ1-2	ASSPQGREWSYGYT
NA	TRBV12-3/TRBV12-4	TRBJ1-2	ASSLGTNYGYT
NA	TRBV4-1	TRBJ2-3	ASSQDHAGAFSTDTQY
NA	TRBV2	TRBJ1-4	ASSGAGFGEKLF
NA	TRBV4-2	TRBJ2-2	ASSQEGGQGWNTGELF
TRBD2	TRBV5-5	TRBJ2-7	ASSRTAGGAEQY
NA	TRBV5-1	TRBJ2-7	ASSLRSNSDEQY
TRBD1	TRBV11-2	TRBJ1-1	ASSSTGALDTEAF
TRBD1	TRBV6-1	TRBJ1-2	ASSEARDRRYGYT
NA	TRBV19	TRBJ1-5	ASSIGNQPQH
TRBD2	TRBV7-8	TRBJ2-1	ASSLLGGGDSYNEQF
NA	TRBV6-1	TRBJ2-5	ASSEKGQICY
NA	TRBV7-8	TRBJ2-3	ASSQQGLTDTQY